This TCR beta chain was recorded in a study of blood T cell repertoires in COVID-19. Study background: The study drew acute and convalescent COVID-19 samples from the United States, Italy and Spain.

Per the original data handling: How many nucleated cells were present was estimated from reference gene primer amplification. Assay: immunoSEQ multiplex PCR; the TCRdb copy retains only in-frame clones and omits some. The DNA gave D and trimming, while V, J and clone size come from that table. The sample has roughly 76,000 clones; about four fifths are singletons. The V and J ends lost 7 bases and 4 bases, in that order; junction bases with no gene match: 10. This CDR3 has 14 amino acids. In germline, CDR1 is SGHDN, CDR2 FVKESK. The specimen was peripheral blood. The V gene is TRBV14, the J gene TRBJ2-7; 7 bases are a match to TRBD1. This TCR derives from a woman in her 70s with acute or convalescent COVID-19. The CDR3 nucleotides are TGTGCCAGCACGGGGACAGTAGGTGGATACGAGCAGTACTTC. Protein product: CASTGTVGGYEQYF.